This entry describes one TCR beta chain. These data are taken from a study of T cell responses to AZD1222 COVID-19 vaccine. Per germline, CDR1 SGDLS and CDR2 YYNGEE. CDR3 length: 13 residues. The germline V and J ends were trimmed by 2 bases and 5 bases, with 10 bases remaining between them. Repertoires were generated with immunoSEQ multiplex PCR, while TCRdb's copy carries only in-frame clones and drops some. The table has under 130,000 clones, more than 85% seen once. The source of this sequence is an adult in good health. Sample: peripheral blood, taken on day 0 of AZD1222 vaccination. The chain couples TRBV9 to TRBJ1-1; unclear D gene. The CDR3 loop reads CASSVGSETEAFF. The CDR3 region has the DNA TGTGCCAGCAGCGTCGGGTCGGAGACTGAAGCTTTCTTT.